One sample yielded the 18 T cell receptor beta chains listed below, sequenced in a study of T cell responses to AZD1222 COVID-19 vaccine. Sequencing was performed with immunoSEQ multiplex PCR; in TCRdb, only in-frame clones are kept and a portion is missing. The table has about 77,000 clones, about 92% seen once; the top ten hold roughly 4.5%. The sample was peripheral blood, taken 28 days after the second AZD1222 dose. These TCRs come from an adult who received the AZD1222 COVID-19 vaccine.

The rearrangement joins TRBV27 to TRBJ1-2; D not resolved. Trimming stripped 6 bases from V and 8 bases from J, with 10 bases between. Germline loops: CDR1 MNHEY, CDR2 SMNVEV (reference sequence). The CDR3 covers 11 residues. CDR3 nucleotide sequence: TGTGCCAGCAGAACGTCTGGAGGCTACACCTTC. This encodes CASRTSGGYTF.

Notes on this clone: Germline and junction disagree at one end, which may indicate a read error. DNA of the CDR3: TGTGCCATCAGTGACTACGGCTACACCTTC. Protein: CAISDYGYTF. V is TRBV10-3 and J is TRBJ1-2; unclear D gene. The CDR3 contains 10 residues. Germline V gives CDR1 ENHRY, CDR2 SYGVKD.

The chain joins TRBV28 to TRBJ2-2; D may be TRBD1 (5 bases). This CDR3 has 15 residues. Germline CDR1 reads MDHEN; CDR2 reads SYDVKM. Trimming removed 3 bases from V and 2 bases from J, with 10 bases in between. Here the CDR3 reads CASSFLDRNTGELFF. For the CDR3, the DNA is TGTGCCAGCAGTTTCCTCGACAGAAACACCGGGGAGCTGTTTTTT.

The rearrangement links TRBV7-9 to TRBJ2-7, with a weak D call TRBD2 (6 bases). The CDR3 is 15 amino acids. V was cut by 5 bases and J by 0 bases, with 14 bases left in between. Germline assignment: CDR1 SEHNR and CDR2 FQNEAQ (reference sequence). The CDR3: CASSPNPGDSYEQYF. In DNA form, the CDR3 reads TGTGCCAGCAGCCCAAACCCGGGAGACTCCTACGAGCAGTACTTC.

This clone was counted a single time. The chain couples TRBV4-1 to TRBJ2-3; D gene ambiguous. Trimming took off 1 base at V and 2 bases at J, with 10 bases between the two ends. Germline assignment: CDR1 MGHRA and CDR2 YSYEKL. This CDR3 comprises 15 residues. CDR3 protein: CASSQVPSATDTQYF. CDR3 nucleotide sequence: TGCGCCAGCAGCCAAGTCCCCAGCGCCACAGATACGCAGTATTTT.

This clone was counted a single time. The gene calls are TRBV19 and TRBJ1-2; D remains unclear. The ends were cut back, 6 bases at V and 4 bases at J, with 18 bases in the middle. The CDR3 is 15 amino acids. Germline values: CDR1 LNHDA, CDR2 SQIVND (reference sequence). CDR3: CASRNGRSAFYGYTF. The CDR3 DNA reads as TGTGCCAGTAGGAACGGACGCTCCGCCTTCTATGGCTACACCTTC.

This clone was picked up one time. The V gene is TRBV5-4, the J gene TRBJ2-1; 12 bases match TRBD2. V was pared by 2 bases and J by 3 bases, with 9 bases of the junction left unmatched. Germline V gene data show CDR1 as SGHNT and CDR2 as YYREEE (reference sequence). The CDR3 consists of 18 residues. CDR3 nucleotide sequence: TGTGCCAGCAGCTTTGGGCCCATGACTAGCGGGAGCTACAATGAGCAGTTCTTC. As protein: CASSFGPMTSGSYNEQFF.

The chain joins TRBV15 to TRBJ2-7; TRBD1 matches 9 bases. Per the germline V gene, CDR1 is LNHNV and CDR2 is YYDKDF (reference sequence). Trimming removed 6 bases from V and 4 bases from J; junction bases left unmatched: 13. CDR3 length: 16 residues. CDR3: CATRFISGTGRYEQYF. The CDR3, as DNA: TGTGCCACCAGATTCATCTCAGGGACAGGGAGGTACGAGCAGTACTTC. The whole variable domain, remainder taken from reference TRBV15 and TRBJ2-7, is DAMVIQNPRYQVTQFGKPVTLSCSQTLNHNVMYWYQQKSSQAPKLLFHYYDKDFNNEADTPDNFQSRRPNTSFCFLDIRSPGLGDTAMYLCATRFISGTGRYEQYFGPGTRLTVT.

The chain recombines TRBV18 with TRBJ2-7; tentatively, D is TRBD1 (6 bases). The CDR3 has 14 residues. Looked up from germline, CDR1 is KGHSH and CDR2 is LQKENI. With 3 bases removed from V and 1 base from J, the gap between germline ends came to 10 bases. CDR3 loop: CASSPKTGSYEQYF. The CDR3 region has the DNA TGTGCCAGCTCACCGAAGACAGGTTCCTACGAGCAGTACTTC. The full variable domain, its missing parts supplied by reference TRBV18 and TRBJ2-7, is NAGVMQNPRHLVRRRGQEARLRCSPMKGHSHVYWYRQLPEEGLKFMVYLQKENIIDESGMPKERFSAEFPKEGPSILRIQQVVRGDSAAYFCASSPKTGSYEQYFGPGTRLTVT.

Only a few counts were recorded for this clone. The rearrangement links TRBV27 to TRBJ1-1, with a weak D call TRBD1 (5 bases). This CDR3 has 14 residues. V was cut by 6 bases and J by 4 bases, with 15 bases left in between. Per germline, CDR1 MNHEY and CDR2 SMNVEV (reference sequence). CDR3 in DNA: TGTGCCAGCAGCCAGGGAACCGTGGGCACTGAAGCTTTCTTT. Its protein product is CASSQGTVGTEAFF.

This sequence joins TRBV29-1 and TRBJ1-1; D gene uncertain. CDR1 is SQVTM and CDR2 is ANQGSEA in the germline V gene. CDR3 length: 12 residues. Trimming shortened V by 4 bases and J by 0 bases, and 6 bases separated the two germline ends. The CDR3 DNA is TGCAGCGTTGGAACAGTGAACACTGAAGCTTTCTTT. Its protein is CSVGTVNTEAFF.

This chain uses TRBV2 with TRBJ2-1, with TRBD1 matching over 9 bases. Unmatched junction bases numbered 10, after V lost 7 bases and J lost 6 bases. This CDR3 is 15 amino acids long. Germline CDR1 is SNHLY and CDR2 is FYNNEI. The CDR3 DNA sequence: TGTGCCAGCACCCACCTGGGACAGGGTTCCAATGAGCAGTTCTTC. Translating gives CASTHLGQGSNEQFF.

J is TRBJ2-1 and V is TRBV10-3; 10 nucleotides agree with TRBD2. The CDR3 is 14 residues long. V shed 11 bases, J shed 10 bases, and the junction held 14 bases outside the gene matches. The germline gives CDR1 ENHRY, CDR2 SYGVKD. The CDR3 sequence is CAAGGRTSGSEQFF. In DNA, the CDR3 is TGTGCCGCGGGGGGGAGGACTAGCGGTTCGGAGCAGTTCTTC.

The genes are TRBV5-1 and TRBJ2-7; 7 bases map to TRBD1. Losses at the gene ends were 3 bases for V and 4 bases for J; bases not matched to a gene: 10. The CDR3 covers 15 residues. Germline V gene sequence: CDR1 SGHRS, CDR2 YFSETQ. As DNA, the CDR3 is TGCGCCAGCAGCTGGGGAACGACAGGGAGATACGAGCAGTACTTC. Its protein product is CASSWGTTGRYEQYF.

The chain recombines TRBV15 with TRBJ2-1, with a tentative D call TRBD1 (6 bases). In germline, CDR1 is LNHNV, CDR2 YYDKDF (reference sequence). This CDR3 comprises 16 residues. Trimming took off 2 bases at V and 6 bases at J, with 17 bases between the two ends. The DNA of the CDR3 is TGTGCCACCAGCAGACCTGCGCAGGGGCGCGGCAATGAGCAGTTCTTC. Translation: CATSRPAQGRGNEQFF.

This chain uses TRBV3-1 (or the pseudogene TRBV3-2) with TRBJ2-3; no reliable D call. Trimming took 0 bases from V and 3 from J, leaving 10 bases between them. The CDR3 totals 15 residues. In germline, CDR1 is LGHDT, CDR2 YNNKEL (reference sequence). The CDR3 spells CASSQDAGRTDTQYF. CDR3 in DNA: TGTGCCAGCAGCCAAGACGCTGGGCGGACAGATACGCAGTATTTT.

The chain has TRBV29-1 and TRBJ2-1; TRBD2 matches at 8 bases. The CDR3 consists of 13 residues. CDR1 is SQVTM and CDR2 is ANQGSEA in the germline V gene. The V gene end was trimmed by 7 bases and the J gene end by 9 bases; junction bases not matched to a gene: 11. CDR3 amino acids: CSGASGRAGEQFF. CDR3 in DNA: TGCAGCGGGGCCAGCGGGAGAGCCGGTGAGCAGTTCTTC.

The chain recombines TRBV30 with TRBJ2-2, with D uncertain. V was trimmed by 2 bases and J by 1 base, leaving 14 bases between them. The CDR3 is made up of 16 amino acids. Germline CDR1 and CDR2: GTSNPN and SVGIG (reference sequence). The CDR3 DNA follows: TGTGCCTGGAGTCTTCCGGTGGATGTGAACACCGGGGAGCTGTTTTTT. Amino acids: CAWSLPVDVNTGELFF.